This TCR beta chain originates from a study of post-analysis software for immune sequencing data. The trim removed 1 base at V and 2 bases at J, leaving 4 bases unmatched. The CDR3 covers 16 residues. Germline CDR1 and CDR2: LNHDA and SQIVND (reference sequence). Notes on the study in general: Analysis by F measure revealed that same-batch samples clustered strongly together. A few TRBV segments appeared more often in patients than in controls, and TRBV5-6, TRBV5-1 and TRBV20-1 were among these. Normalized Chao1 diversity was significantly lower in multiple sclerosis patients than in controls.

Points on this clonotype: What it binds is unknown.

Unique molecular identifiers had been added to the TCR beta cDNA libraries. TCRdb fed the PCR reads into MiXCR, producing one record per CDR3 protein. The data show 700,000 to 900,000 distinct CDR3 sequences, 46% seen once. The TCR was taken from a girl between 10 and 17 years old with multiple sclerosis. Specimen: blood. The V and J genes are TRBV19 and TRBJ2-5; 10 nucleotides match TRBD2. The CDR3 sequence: CASSIGGTSAQETQYF. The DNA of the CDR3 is TGTGCCAGTAGTATAGGCGGGACTAGCGCGCAAGAGACCCAGTACTTC.